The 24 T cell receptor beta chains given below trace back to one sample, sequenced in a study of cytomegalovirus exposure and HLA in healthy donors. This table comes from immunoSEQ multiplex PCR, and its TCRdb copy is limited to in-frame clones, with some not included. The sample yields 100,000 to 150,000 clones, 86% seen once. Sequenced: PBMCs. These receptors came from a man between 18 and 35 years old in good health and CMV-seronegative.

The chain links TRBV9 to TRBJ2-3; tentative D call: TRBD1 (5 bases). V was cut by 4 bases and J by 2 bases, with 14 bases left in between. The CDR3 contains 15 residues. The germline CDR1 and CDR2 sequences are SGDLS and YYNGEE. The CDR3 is CASSTTQGYTDTQYF. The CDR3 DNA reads TGTGCCAGCAGCACAACCCAGGGATACACAGATACGCAGTATTTT.

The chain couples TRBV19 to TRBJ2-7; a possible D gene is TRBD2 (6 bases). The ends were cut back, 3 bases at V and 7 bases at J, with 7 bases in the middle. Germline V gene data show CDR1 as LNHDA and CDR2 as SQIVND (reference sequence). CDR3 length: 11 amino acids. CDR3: CASSIRGEQYF. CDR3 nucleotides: TGTGCCAGTAGTATTCGGGGGGAGCAGTACTTC.

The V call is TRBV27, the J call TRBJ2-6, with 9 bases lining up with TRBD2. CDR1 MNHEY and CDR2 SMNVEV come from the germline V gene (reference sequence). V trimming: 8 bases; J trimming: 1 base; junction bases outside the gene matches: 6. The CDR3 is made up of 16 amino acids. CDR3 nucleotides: TGTGCCAGCGGCCTAGCGGGAAGGTCTGGGGCCAACGTCCTGACTTTC. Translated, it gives CASGLAGRSGANVLTF.

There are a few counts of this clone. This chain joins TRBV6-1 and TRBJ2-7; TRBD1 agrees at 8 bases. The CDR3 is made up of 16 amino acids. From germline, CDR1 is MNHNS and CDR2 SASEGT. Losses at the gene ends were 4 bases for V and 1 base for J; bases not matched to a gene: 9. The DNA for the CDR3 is TGTGCCAGCAGTGCACACTCGGGACAGGTGTCCTACGAGCAGTACTTC. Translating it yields CASSAHSGQVSYEQYF.

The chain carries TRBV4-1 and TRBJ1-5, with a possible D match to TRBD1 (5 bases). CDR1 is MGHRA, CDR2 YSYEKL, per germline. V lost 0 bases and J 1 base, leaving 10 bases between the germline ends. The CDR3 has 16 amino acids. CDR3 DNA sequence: TGCGCCAGCAGCCAAGAGTTGACAGCCAGCAATCAGCCCCAGCATTTT. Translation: CASSQELTASNQPQHF.

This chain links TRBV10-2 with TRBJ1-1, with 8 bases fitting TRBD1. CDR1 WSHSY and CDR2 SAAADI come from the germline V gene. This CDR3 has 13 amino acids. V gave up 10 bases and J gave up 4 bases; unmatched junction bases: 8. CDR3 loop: CATSDRGSTEAFF. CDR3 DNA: TGCGCCACCTCAGACAGGGGATCCACTGAAGCTTTCTTT.

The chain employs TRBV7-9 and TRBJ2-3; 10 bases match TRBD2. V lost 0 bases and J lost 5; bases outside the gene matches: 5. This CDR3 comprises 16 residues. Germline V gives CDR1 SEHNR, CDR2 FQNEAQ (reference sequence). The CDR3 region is CASSLAPASGRDTQYF. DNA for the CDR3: TGTGCCAGCAGCTTAGCGCCGGCTAGCGGGAGAGATACGCAGTATTTT.

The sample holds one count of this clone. The CDR3 protein is CASSLNRVSGANVLTF. The CDR3 DNA reads as TGTGCCAGCAGCTTAAACAGGGTCTCTGGGGCCAACGTCCTGACTTTC. This chain uses TRBV7-2 with TRBJ2-6; D is possibly TRBD1 (6 bases). Germline CDR1 reads SGHTA; CDR2 reads FQGNSA. The germline V and J ends were trimmed by 2 bases and 0 bases, with 8 bases remaining between them. CDR3 length: 16 amino acids. The full variable domain, completed using reference TRBV7-2 and TRBJ2-6, is GAGVSQSPSNKVTEKGKDVELRCDPISGHTALYWYRQSLGQGLEFLIYFQGNSAPDKSGLPSDRFSAERTGGSVSTLTIQRTQQEDSAVYLCASSLNRVSGANVLTFGAGSRLTVL.

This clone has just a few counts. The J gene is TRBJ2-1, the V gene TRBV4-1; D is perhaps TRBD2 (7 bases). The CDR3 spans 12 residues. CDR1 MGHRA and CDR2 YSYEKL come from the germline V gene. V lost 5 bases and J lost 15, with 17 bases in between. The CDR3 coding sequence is TGCGCCAGCAGCACCAGGGGAGGGTTAAGGTTCTTC. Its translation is CASSTRGGLRFF.

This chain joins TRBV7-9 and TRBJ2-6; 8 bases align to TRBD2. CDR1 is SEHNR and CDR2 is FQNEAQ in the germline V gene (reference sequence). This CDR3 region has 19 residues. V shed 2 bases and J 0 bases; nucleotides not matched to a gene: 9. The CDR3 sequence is CASSLRLRAGDSGANVLTF. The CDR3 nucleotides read TGTGCCAGCAGCTTACGGTTACGAGCGGGGGACTCTGGGGCCAACGTCCTGACTTTC.

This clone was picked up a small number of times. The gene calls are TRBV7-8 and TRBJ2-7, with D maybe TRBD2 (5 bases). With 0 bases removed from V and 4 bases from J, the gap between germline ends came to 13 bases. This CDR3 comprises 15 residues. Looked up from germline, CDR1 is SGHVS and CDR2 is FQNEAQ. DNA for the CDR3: TGTGCCAGCAGCTTAGCGAGGGCCGGCGGGTACGAGCAGTACTTC. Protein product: CASSLARAGGYEQYF.

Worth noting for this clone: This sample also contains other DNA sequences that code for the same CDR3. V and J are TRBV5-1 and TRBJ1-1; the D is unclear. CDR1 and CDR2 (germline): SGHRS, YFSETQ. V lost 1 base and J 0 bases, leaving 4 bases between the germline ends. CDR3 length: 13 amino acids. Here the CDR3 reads CASSLSLNTEAFF. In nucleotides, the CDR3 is TGCGCCAGCAGCTTGTCATTGAACACTGAAGCTTTCTTT. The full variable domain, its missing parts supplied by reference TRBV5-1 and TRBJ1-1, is KAGVTQTPRYLIKTRGQQVTLSCSPISGHRSVSWYQQTPGQGLQFLFEYFSETQRNKGNFPGRFSGRQFSNSRSEMNVSTLELGDSALYLCASSLSLNTEAFFGQGTRLTVV.

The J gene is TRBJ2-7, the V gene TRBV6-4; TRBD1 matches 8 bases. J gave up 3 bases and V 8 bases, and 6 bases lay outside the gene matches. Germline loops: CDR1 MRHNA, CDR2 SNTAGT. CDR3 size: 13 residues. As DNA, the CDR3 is TGTGCCAGCGGACAGGGCTCGGGCTACGAGCAGTACTTC. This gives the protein CASGQGSGYEQYF.

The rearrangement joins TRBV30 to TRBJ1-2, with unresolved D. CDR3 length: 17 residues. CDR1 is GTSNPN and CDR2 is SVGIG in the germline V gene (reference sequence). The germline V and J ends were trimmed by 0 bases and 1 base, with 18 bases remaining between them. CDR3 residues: CAWSVPPSRGFNYGYTF. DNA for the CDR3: TGTGCCTGGAGTGTACCTCCGTCCAGAGGGTTTAACTATGGCTACACCTTC.

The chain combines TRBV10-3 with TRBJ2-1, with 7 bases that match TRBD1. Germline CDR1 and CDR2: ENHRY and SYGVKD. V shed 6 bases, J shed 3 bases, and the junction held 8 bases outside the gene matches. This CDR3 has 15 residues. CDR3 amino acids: CAIRPSGTVYNEQFF. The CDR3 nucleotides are TGTGCCATCAGGCCCTCCGGGACAGTCTACAATGAGCAGTTCTTC.

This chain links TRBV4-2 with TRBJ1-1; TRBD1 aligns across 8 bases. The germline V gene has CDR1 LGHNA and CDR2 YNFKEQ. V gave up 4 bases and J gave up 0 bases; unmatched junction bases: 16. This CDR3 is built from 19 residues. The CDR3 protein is CASSRRSWTGSSMNTEAFF. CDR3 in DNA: TGTGCCAGCAGCCGCCGGTCTTGGACAGGGAGTTCCATGAACACTGAAGCTTTCTTT.

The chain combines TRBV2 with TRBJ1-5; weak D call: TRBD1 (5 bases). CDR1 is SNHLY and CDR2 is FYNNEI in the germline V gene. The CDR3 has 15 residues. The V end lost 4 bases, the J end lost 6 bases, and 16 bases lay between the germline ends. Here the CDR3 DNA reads TGTGCCAGCAGTGGAGTTGGGGGGTCTACTCAGCCCCAGCATTTT. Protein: CASSGVGGSTQPQHF. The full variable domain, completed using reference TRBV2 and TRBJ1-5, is EPEVTQTPSHQVTQMGQEVILRCVPISNHLYFYWYRQILGQKVEFLVSFYNNEISEKSEIFDDQFSVERPDGSNFTLKIRSTKLEDSAMYFCASSGVGGSTQPQHFGDGTRLSIL.

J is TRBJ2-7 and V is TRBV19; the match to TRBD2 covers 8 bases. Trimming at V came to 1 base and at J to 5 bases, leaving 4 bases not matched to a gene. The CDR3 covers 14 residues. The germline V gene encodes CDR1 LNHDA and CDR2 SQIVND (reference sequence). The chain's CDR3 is CASSIGSGKHEQYF. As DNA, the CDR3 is TGTGCCAGTAGTATAGGTAGCGGGAAGCACGAGCAGTACTTC.

CDR3 in DNA: TGTGCCAGCAGCCCGCCCGGGCCCCAGGGCGAGCAGTACTTC. Encoded protein: CASSPPGPQGEQYF. The chain couples TRBV7-9 to TRBJ2-7; maybe TRBD1 (5 bases). The V and J ends lost 5 bases and 6 bases respectively, with 17 bases between them. This CDR3 contains 14 residues. Germline CDR1 SEHNR, CDR2 FQNEAQ (reference sequence).

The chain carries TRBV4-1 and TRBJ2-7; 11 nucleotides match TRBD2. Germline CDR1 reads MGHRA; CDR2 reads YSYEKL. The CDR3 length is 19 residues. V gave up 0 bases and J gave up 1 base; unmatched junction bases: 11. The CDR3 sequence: CASSQDPKASGGMSYEQYF. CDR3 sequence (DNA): TGCGCCAGCAGCCAAGATCCGAAGGCTAGCGGGGGGATGTCCTACGAGCAGTACTTC.

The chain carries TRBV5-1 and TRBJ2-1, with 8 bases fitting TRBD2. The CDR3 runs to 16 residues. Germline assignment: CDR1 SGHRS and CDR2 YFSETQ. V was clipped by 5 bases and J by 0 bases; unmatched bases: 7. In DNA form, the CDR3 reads TGCGCCAGCAGTCCAACCAGCGGGAGCTCCTACAATGAGCAGTTCTTC. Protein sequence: CASSPTSGSSYNEQFF. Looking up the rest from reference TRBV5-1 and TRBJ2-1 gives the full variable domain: KAGVTQTPRYLIKTRGQQVTLSCSPISGHRSVSWYQQTPGQGLQFLFEYFSETQRNKGNFPGRFSGRQFSNSRSEMNVSTLELGDSALYLCASSPTSGSSYNEQFFGPGTRLTVL.

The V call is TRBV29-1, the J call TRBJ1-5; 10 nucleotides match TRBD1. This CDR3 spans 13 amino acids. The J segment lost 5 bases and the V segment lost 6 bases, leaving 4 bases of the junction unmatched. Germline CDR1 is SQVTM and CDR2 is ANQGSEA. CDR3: CSVGGTGDQPQHF. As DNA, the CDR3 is TGCAGCGTGGGAGGGACAGGGGATCAGCCCCAGCATTTT.

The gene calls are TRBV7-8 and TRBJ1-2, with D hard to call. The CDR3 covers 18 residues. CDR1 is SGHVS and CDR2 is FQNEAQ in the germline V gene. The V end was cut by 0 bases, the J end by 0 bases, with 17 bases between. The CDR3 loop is CASSLAQFLDKSNYGYTF. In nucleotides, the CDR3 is TGTGCCAGCAGCTTAGCGCAGTTTCTTGACAAATCTAACTATGGCTACACCTTC.

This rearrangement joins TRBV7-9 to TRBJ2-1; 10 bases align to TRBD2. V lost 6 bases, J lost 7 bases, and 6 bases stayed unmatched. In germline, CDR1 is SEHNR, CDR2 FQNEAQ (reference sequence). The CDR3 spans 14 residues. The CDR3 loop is CASRFSGGMNEQFF. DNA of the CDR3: TGTGCCAGCAGGTTTAGCGGGGGGATGAATGAGCAGTTCTTC.